The rows below give T cell receptor beta chains drawn from one sample of a study of tumor-infiltrating lymphocytes in localized non-small cell lung cancer. Repertoires were generated with immunoSEQ multiplex PCR, while TCRdb's copy carries only in-frame clones and drops some. There are over 7,500 clones in the sample; approximately 82% occur only once, and approximately 7% lies in the top ten. The specimen sequenced was uninvolved lung tissue not adjacent to the tumor. Every receptor here comes from a human donor with non-small cell lung cancer. The CDR3 runs from the conserved cysteine through the conserved F or W. Each record gives: V gene, CDR3 length, clone size, D gene, J gene, CDR3 DNA, CDR3 protein. The D gene is left open where the match is weak. Some rows mark clone size as missing; the rest say once, few, many or name a class of expanded clone.

TRBV7-9	18	-	TRBD1	TRBJ1-2	TGTGCCAGCAGCTTATTTTATTTACGGACAGGGGGCTACTATGGCTACACCTTC	CASSLFYLRTGGYYGYTF
TRBV7-7	13	-	TRBD2	TRBJ2-1	TGTGCTAGCAGCTCCGGGAGGCCCAATGAGCAGTTCTTC	CASSSGRPNEQFF
TRBV11-2	16	-	-	TRBJ1-4	TGTGCCAGCAGCTTGGGAACATTCCCCCCGGAGGAAAAACTGTTTTTT	CASSLGTFPPEEKLFF
TRBV4-3	16	few	-	TRBJ1-3	TGCGCCAGCAGCCTTAACCGCGAGATTACGGGAAACACCATATATTTT	CASSLNREITGNTIYF
TRBV30	16	-	TRBD2	TRBJ2-1	TGTGCCTGGAGTGTATTTGGGACTAGCGGGATTAATGAGCAGTTCTTC	CAWSVFGTSGINEQFF
TRBV7-2	14	-	TRBD1	TRBJ1-4	TGTGCCAGCAGCCTGGACAGGGGAGTGAGAAAACTGTTTTTT	CASSLDRGVRKLFF
TRBV4-2	15	-	-	TRBJ2-3	TGTGCCAGCAGCCAAGACAATGCGAGAACAGATACGCAGTATTTT	CASSQDNARTDTQYF
TRBV27	11	-	-	TRBJ2-5	TGTGCCAGCAGGGGGCTGGAGACCCAGTACTTC	CASRGLETQYF
TRBV7-2	16	-	TRBD2	TRBJ2-3	TGTGCCAGCAGCTTAGGGACTAGCGGCACAGCAGATACGCAGTATTTT	CASSLGTSGTADTQYF
TRBV28	15	once	TRBD2	TRBJ2-1	TGTGCCAGCAGTTCTCCTGGGACTAGCGGGATAAAGCAGTTCTTC	CASSSPGTSGIKQFF
TRBV6-6	15	-	-	TRBJ1-4	TGTGCCAGCAGTTACTCCGACATTGTCGATGAAAAACTGTTTTTT	CASSYSDIVDEKLFF
TRBV9	16	-	TRBD1	TRBJ2-4	TGTGCCAGCAGCGTATCAGGGGGTCCGGCCAAAAACATTCAGTACTTC	CASSVSGGPAKNIQYF
TRBV7-2	16	-	TRBD2	TRBJ2-3	TGTGCCAGCAGCTTGACCAGCGGGACCAGCACAGATACGCAGTATTTT	CASSLTSGTSTDTQYF
TRBV6-1	14	-	TRBD2	TRBJ2-7	TGTGCCAGCAGTGAGCGACTAGCTAGTTACGAGCAGTACTTC	CASSERLASYEQYF
TRBV18	14	-	-	TRBJ1-1	TGTGCCAGCTCACTAAGACAGGCGGACACTGAAGCTTTCTTT	CASSLRQADTEAFF
TRBV9	15	few	TRBD1	TRBJ2-1	TGTGCCAGCAGCGTGACAGGGGGCTATCACAATGAGCAGTTCTTC	CASSVTGGYHNEQFF
TRBV6-5	15	-	TRBD1	TRBJ1-1	TGTGCCAGCAGTTACATGGGACAGGGGCGGACTGAAGCTTTCTTT	CASSYMGQGRTEAFF
TRBV11-1	16	-	-	TRBJ2-7	TGTGCCAGCAGCTCGACAGTCCGTGGGGTAATCTACGAGCAGTACTTC	CASSSTVRGVIYEQYF
TRBV4-3	13	-	TRBD1	TRBJ2-7	TGCGCCAGCAGCCAGTCACTTACAGGGGGGCAGTACTTC	CASSQSLTGGQYF